These 30 T cell receptor beta chains share one sample of origin, sequenced in a study of blood T cell repertoires in COVID-19. Repertoires were generated with immunoSEQ multiplex PCR, while TCRdb's copy carries only in-frame clones and drops some. The table lists some 390,000 clones, around nine tenths of them singletons, with about 3% in the top ten. Sequencing input: peripheral blood. These receptors all stem from a human donor in a cohort sampled during active COVID-19.

V and J are TRBV5-1 and TRBJ2-7; weak D call: TRBD1 (5 bases). The germline CDR1 and CDR2 sequences are SGHRS and YFSETQ. The CDR3 is 14 residues long. Trimming took 6 bases from V and 0 from J, leaving 13 bases between them. Here the CDR3 reads CASMETDSSYEQYF. DNA of the CDR3: TGCGCCAGCATGGAGACAGATAGCTCCTACGAGCAGTACTTC.

This rearrangement joins TRBV7-8 to TRBJ2-5, with 7 bases aligning to TRBD2. Trimming cost V 2 bases and J 3 bases; bases outside gene matches: 12. CDR1 SGHVS and CDR2 FQNEAQ come from the germline V gene. The length of the CDR3 is 17 residues. This CDR3 is CASSLKSARRGKETQYF. CDR3 in DNA: TGTGCCAGCAGCTTAAAATCTGCGCGGCGGGGGAAAGAGACCCAGTACTTC.

The chain has TRBV19 and TRBJ1-2; D remains ambiguous. Germline CDR1 LNHDA, CDR2 SQIVND (reference sequence). Trimming took 3 bases from V and 6 from J, leaving 14 bases between them. This CDR3 is 14 amino acids long. The CDR3 here is CASSMVAGTDGYTF. The CDR3 DNA is TGTGCCAGTAGTATGGTCGCGGGAACAGATGGCTACACCTTC.

This clone was picked up one time. This rearrangement joins TRBV9 to TRBJ2-2, with TRBD1 identical over 9 bases. CDR3 length equals 14 residues. Germline V gene lookup returns CDR1 SGDLS and CDR2 YYNGEE. Trimming at V came to 3 bases and at J to 6 bases, leaving 3 bases not matched to a gene. The CDR3 protein is CASSGRTGAGELFF. In DNA, the CDR3 is TGTGCCAGCAGCGGACGGACAGGGGCCGGGGAGCTGTTTTTT.

This chain uses TRBV27 with TRBJ1-1; possibly TRBD1 for D (5 bases). The CDR3 consists of 15 residues. V lost 6 bases and J lost 5, with 19 bases in between. CDR1 is MNHEY and CDR2 is SMNVEV in the germline V gene (reference sequence). CDR3 region: CASRQSRGEGTEAFF. Here the CDR3 DNA reads TGTGCCAGCAGGCAATCGCGAGGGGAGGGGACTGAAGCTTTCTTT.

A single count supports this clone. The V and J genes are TRBV28 and TRBJ2-1; 9 bases align to TRBD1. After removal of 4 bases from V and 5 bases from J, the junction contained 6 bases not matched to a gene. Germline loops: CDR1 MDHEN, CDR2 SYDVKM. The CDR3 extends over 15 amino acids. CDR3 sequence (DNA): TGTGCCAGCAGTTATTTGACAGGGGGAAACAATGAGCAGTTCTTC. This sequence encodes CASSYLTGGNNEQFF.

The chain uses TRBV5-1 and TRBJ2-3; TRBD2 might be the D (6 bases). The CDR3 is 16 amino acids. Germline loops: CDR1 SGHRS, CDR2 YFSETQ. V lost 2 bases and J lost 0, with 13 bases in between. The CDR3 loop reads CASSFGGSASTDTQYF. The CDR3 coding sequence is TGCGCCAGCAGCTTTGGGGGGAGTGCTAGCACAGATACGCAGTATTTT.

The rearrangement links TRBV6-5 to TRBJ2-7; the match to TRBD1 covers 7 bases. The J segment lost 4 bases and the V segment lost 5 bases, leaving 5 bases of the junction unmatched. Germline CDR1 MNHEY, CDR2 SVGAGI. The CDR3 extends over 13 amino acids. The CDR3 region has the DNA TGTGCCAGCAGTCCGTGGACAGGATACGAGCAGTACTTC. This encodes CASSPWTGYEQYF.

A single count supports this clone. This chain uses TRBV30 with TRBJ1-1; TRBD1 might be the D (6 bases). V was shortened by 5 bases and J by 5 bases, with 18 bases between the two germline ends. The CDR3 runs 14 residues. Germline CDR1 GTSNPN, CDR2 SVGIG (reference sequence). This CDR3 reads CAWDVTGGKTEAFF. The CDR3, as DNA: TGTGCCTGGGATGTAACTGGGGGCAAAACTGAAGCTTTCTTT.

This rearrangement joins TRBV28 to TRBJ1-2, with D tentatively TRBD1 (5 bases). The CDR3 is made up of 15 amino acids. In germline, CDR1 is MDHEN, CDR2 SYDVKM. Deletions cut 9 bases from V and 8 bases from J, with 25 bases between. The CDR3 loop reads CASITGGTQLEGYTF. CDR3 bases: TGTGCCAGTATCACAGGAGGGACCCAACTCGAAGGCTACACCTTC.

The chain employs TRBV6-5 and TRBJ1-2; possibly TRBD1 for D (5 bases). Germline V lookup: CDR1 MNHEY, CDR2 SVGAGI. Trimming stripped 2 bases from V and 5 bases from J, with 15 bases between. The CDR3 runs to 15 residues. As DNA, the CDR3 is TGTGCCAGCAGTTACGCCGCGGCAGGGCGGTATGGCTACACCTTC. It is translated as CASSYAAAGRYGYTF.

The V gene is TRBV4-1, the J gene TRBJ1-5; possible D gene TRBD1, 5 bases. The V end lost 1 base, the J end lost 4 bases, and 17 bases lay between the germline ends. The CDR3 is made up of 17 amino acids. Germline V lookup: CDR1 MGHRA, CDR2 YSYEKL. The CDR3 DNA reads TGCGCCAGCAGCCAAGGCCCTTTGAGGGGAGGGAATCAGCCCCAGCATTTT. Protein sequence: CASSQGPLRGGNQPQHF.

The chain couples TRBV7-6 to TRBJ1-6, with TRBD1 identical over 8 bases. There are 16 residues in the CDR3. Germline V gene data show CDR1 as SGHVS and CDR2 as FNYEAQ. The J segment lost 6 bases and the V segment lost 5 bases, leaving 9 bases of the junction unmatched. The CDR3: CASSAETGVGNSPLHF. DNA for the CDR3: TGTGCCAGCAGCGCTGAGACAGGGGTTGGTAATTCACCCCTCCACTTT.

The V gene is TRBV19, the J gene TRBJ1-3; D possibly corresponds to TRBD1 (6 bases). V lost 3 bases and J lost 2, with 11 bases in between. The CDR3 totals 15 residues. CDR1 is LNHDA, CDR2 SQIVND, per germline (reference sequence). CDR3 nucleotides: TGTGCCAGTAGTATCCCGACAGGTGCTGGAAACACCATATATTTT. Protein: CASSIPTGAGNTIYF. Full variable domain (missing parts from reference TRBV19 and TRBJ1-3): DGGITQSPKYLFRKEGQNVTLSCEQNLNHDAMYWYRQDPGQGLRLIYYSQIVNDFQKGDIAEGYSVSREKKESFPLTVTSAQKNPTAFYLCASSIPTGAGNTIYFGEGSWLTVV.

In DNA form, the CDR3 reads TGCAGCGTCCCAAGAGGGGGACCCTATGGCTACACCTTC. Its translation: CSVPRGGPYGYTF. The chain carries TRBV29-1 and TRBJ1-2, with D possibly being TRBD1 (6 bases). CDR1 is SQVTM, CDR2 ANQGSEA, per germline. This CDR3 region has 13 residues. Trimming removed 6 bases at V and 4 bases at J, with 15 bases between.

This chain links TRBV5-6 with TRBJ2-1, with 12 bases aligning to TRBD2. Germline trimming cut 4 bases from V and 3 bases from J; bases unmatched to any gene: 14. The CDR3 covers 19 residues. Germline-derived CDR1 and CDR2 are SGHDT and YYEEEE. CDR3 residues: CASSHTSGRSVPYYNEQFF. The DNA of the CDR3 is TGTGCCAGCAGCCACACTAGCGGGAGGTCGGTCCCCTACTACAATGAGCAGTTCTTC.

The chain combines TRBV11-3 with TRBJ2-1; 11 nucleotides match TRBD2. Trimming took 5 bases from V and 7 from J; bases not matched to a gene: 7. CDR3 size: 15 residues. CDR1 and CDR2 from the germline V gene are SGHNT and YENEEA. CDR3 protein: CASSPDSGRGNEQFF. The CDR3 region has the DNA TGTGCCAGCAGCCCAGATAGCGGGAGGGGGAATGAGCAGTTCTTC.

The V and J genes are TRBV6-5 and TRBJ2-1; possible D gene TRBD1, 5 bases. V lost 6 bases and J 5 bases, leaving 14 bases between the germline ends. CDR1 and CDR2 from the germline V gene are MNHEY and SVGAGI. CDR3 length: 14 residues. In nucleotides, the CDR3 is TGTGCCAGCAGCAACCTCGACAGCAACAATGAGCAGTTCTTC. Protein sequence: CASSNLDSNNEQFF.

The chain carries TRBV7-9 and TRBJ2-7; the match to TRBD2 covers 10 bases. Trimming cost V 6 bases and J 4 bases; bases outside gene matches: 9. The CDR3 runs to 15 residues. Germline CDR1 and CDR2: SEHNR and FQNEAQ (reference sequence). The CDR3 protein is CASSPSLAGSYEQYF. The CDR3 DNA reads TGTGCCAGCAGTCCATCACTAGCGGGATCATACGAGCAGTACTTC.

V usage is TRBV27 and J usage is TRBJ1-1; TRBD1 matches 7 bases. J lost 11 bases, V lost 0 bases, and 21 bases had no gene match. Germline V lookup: CDR1 MNHEY, CDR2 SMNVEV (reference sequence). CDR3 length: 18 amino acids. CDR3 amino acids: CASSLSGSGDSLRRGAFF. For the CDR3, the DNA is TGTGCCAGCAGTTTATCAGGTTCAGGGGACAGCCTCCGCCGTGGGGCTTTCTTT.

The chain couples TRBV18 to TRBJ1-4; D is perhaps TRBD1 (6 bases). Trimming shortened V by 5 bases and J by 0 bases, and 19 bases separated the two germline ends. Germline assignment: CDR1 KGHSH and CDR2 LQKENI. This CDR3 comprises 18 residues. This CDR3 is CASSWGTYEDATNEKLFF. CDR3 coding DNA: TGTGCCAGCTCATGGGGGACATACGAAGATGCAACTAATGAAAAACTGTTTTTT.

The V and J genes are TRBV7-2 and TRBJ1-2; D remains unclear. Between the trimmed V and J ends, which lost 1 base and 8 bases, there was a span of 17 bases. The CDR3 has 15 residues. Per the germline V gene, CDR1 is SGHTA and CDR2 is FQGNSA. The CDR3 loop reads CASSLGTTRSWGYTF. The CDR3, as DNA: TGTGCCAGCAGCTTAGGAACCACAAGGAGTTGGGGCTACACCTTC.

The V call is TRBV20-1, the J call TRBJ2-1; D is uncertain. The ends were cut back, 3 bases at V and 6 bases at J, with 18 bases in the middle. Germline CDR1 is DFQATT and CDR2 is SNEGSKA (reference sequence). The length of the CDR3 is 15 residues. CDR3 amino acids: CSASRSSSGANEQFF. Written as DNA, the CDR3 is TGCAGTGCTAGTCGGAGTAGTTCCGGAGCCAATGAGCAGTTCTTC.

J is TRBJ1-4 and V is TRBV6-5; D not certain. V was shortened by 6 bases and J by 6 bases, with 17 bases between the two germline ends. Germline V gives CDR1 MNHEY, CDR2 SVGAGI. The CDR3 length is 15 residues. The CDR3 sequence is CASSYTGGFDEKLFF. The CDR3 DNA sequence: TGTGCCAGCAGCTACACGGGAGGCTTTGATGAAAAACTGTTTTTT.

This sequence joins TRBV11-2 and TRBJ2-3; the D is unclear. The V end lost 5 bases, the J end lost 2 bases, and 11 bases lay between the germline ends. CDR3 size: 14 residues. In germline, CDR1 is SGHAT, CDR2 FQNNGV. In DNA form, the CDR3 reads TGTGCCAGCAGCCCCGGGTCCTTCACAGATACGCAGTATTTT. Translated: CASSPGSFTDTQYF.

The rearrangement joins TRBV29-1 to TRBJ1-1, with D possibly being TRBD1 (6 bases). V gave up 7 bases and J gave up 4 bases, with 13 bases separating them. Germline CDR1 reads SQVTM; CDR2 reads ANQGSEA. The CDR3 is made up of 12 amino acids. The CDR3 DNA sequence: TGCAGCGCAGGAAAAGGGGGCACTGAAGCTTTCTTT. Translating gives CSAGKGGTEAFF.

The chain recombines TRBV2 with TRBJ2-7; 7 bases agree with TRBD1. Per the germline V gene, CDR1 is SNHLY and CDR2 is FYNNEI. V was pared by 6 bases and J by 2 bases, with 4 bases of the junction left unmatched. There are 13 residues in the CDR3. The chain's CDR3 is CASSKTGTYEQYF. The CDR3 DNA sequence: TGTGCCAGCAGCAAGACAGGGACCTACGAGCAGTACTTC. The full variable domain, its missing parts supplied by reference TRBV2 and TRBJ2-7, is EPEVTQTPSHQVTQMGQEVILRCVPISNHLYFYWYRQILGQKVEFLVSFYNNEISEKSEIFDDQFSVERPDGSNFTLKIRSTKLEDSAMYFCASSKTGTYEQYFGPGTRLTVT.

The rearrangement joins TRBV7-2 to TRBJ1-1; 7 bases agree with TRBD1. V lost 5 bases to trimming and J lost 4 bases; unmatched junction nucleotides: 7. The CDR3 loop spans 14 amino acids. The V gene's germline CDR1 is SGHTA and CDR2 FQGNSA. CDR3 DNA sequence: TGTGCCAGCAGCCCGGTGGGGGACAGCACTGAAGCTTTCTTT. Its protein is CASSPVGDSTEAFF.

The chain uses TRBV9 and TRBJ2-7; tentatively, D is TRBD1 (5 bases). This CDR3 is built from 14 residues. CDR1 is SGDLS and CDR2 is YYNGEE in the germline V gene. V was pared by 0 bases and J by 2 bases, with 9 bases between. CDR3 loop: CASSVDQGPYEQYF. The CDR3 DNA reads TGTGCCAGCAGCGTAGACCAGGGTCCCTACGAGCAGTACTTC.

The chain couples TRBV5-1 to TRBJ2-5; 8 bases are shared with TRBD2. The CDR3 totals 15 residues. With V trimmed by 6 bases and J by 0 bases, 7 bases remained unmatched. Germline V gene lookup returns CDR1 SGHRS and CDR2 YFSETQ. The CDR3 DNA reads TGCGCCAGCACCCGCCTGGGACTAGACCAAGAGACCCAGTACTTC. Translation: CASTRLGLDQETQYF. Full variable domain (outside the CDR3, taken from reference TRBV5-1 and TRBJ2-5): KAGVTQTPRYLIKTRGQQVTLSCSPISGHRSVSWYQQTPGQGLQFLFEYFSETQRNKGNFPGRFSGRQFSNSRSEMNVSTLELGDSALYLCASTRLGLDQETQYFGPGTRLLVL.